The clone carrying this T cell receptor beta chain was counted a single time. Its target is unknown. This sample was taken from a study of memory CD4+ T cells and cytomegalovirus serostatus. Study-wide background: This sample comes from healthy Belgian adults, under 10 CMV seropositive, roughly 22 seronegative.

Single viable CD3+CD4+CD8-CD45RO+ cells were sorted as the memory CD4+ T cells. Donors' CMV status reflects serum IgG against pp150, pp28, p38, p52. From germline, CDR1 is MNHNY and CDR2 SVGAGI (reference sequence). The CDR3 totals 13 residues. After removal of 5 bases from V and 5 bases from J, the junction contained 1 base not matched to a gene. Study-wide points: About 40% of the roughly 150 known CMV-associated TCRbeta sequences appeared in CD4+ memory. Suggested: most of the CMV-linked TCR signature lies in CD4+ memory cells.

The table came from immunoSEQ multiplex PCR; TCRdb's copy has only in-frame clones and leaves some out. The repertoire has around 63,000 clones, around 76% of them found once; the top ten carry around 4.5%. This receptor was taken from an adult in good health and CMV-seropositive. The sequenced material came from memory CD4+ T cells from blood. The gene calls are TRBV6-6 and TRBJ2-7, with 12 bases that match TRBD2. DNA for the CDR3: TGTGCCAGCAGTCTAGCGGGGGGGAACGAGCAGTACTTC. This translates into CASSLAGGNEQYF.